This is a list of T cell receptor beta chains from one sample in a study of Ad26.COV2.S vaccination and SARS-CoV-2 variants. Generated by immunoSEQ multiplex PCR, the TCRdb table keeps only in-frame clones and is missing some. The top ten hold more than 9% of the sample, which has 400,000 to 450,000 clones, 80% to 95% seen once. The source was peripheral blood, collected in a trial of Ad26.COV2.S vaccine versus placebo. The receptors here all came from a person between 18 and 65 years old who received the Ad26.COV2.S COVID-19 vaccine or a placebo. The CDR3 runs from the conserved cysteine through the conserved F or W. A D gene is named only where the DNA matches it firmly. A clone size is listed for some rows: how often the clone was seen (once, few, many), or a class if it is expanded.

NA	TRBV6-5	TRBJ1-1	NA	CASSYGGRNTEAFF	TGTGCCAGCAGTTACGGAGGACGGAACACTGAAGCTTTCTTT
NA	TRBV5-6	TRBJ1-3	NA	CASSLPQGVGNTIYF	TGTGCCAGCAGCTTGCCCCAGGGTGTGGGAAACACCATATATTTT
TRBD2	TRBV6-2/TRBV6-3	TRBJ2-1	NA	CASSYSLLAGGQFF	TGTGCCAGCAGTTACTCCTTACTAGCGGGAGGTCAGTTCTTC
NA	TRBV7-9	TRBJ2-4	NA	CASSLVGRGQWGKNIQYF	TGTGCCAGCAGCTTAGTTGGACGGGGGCAATGGGGCAAAAACATTCAGTACTTC
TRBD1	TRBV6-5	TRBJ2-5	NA	CASSYYRGETQYF	TGTGCCAGCAGTTACTACAGGGGTGAGACCCAGTACTTC
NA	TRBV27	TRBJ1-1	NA	CASSFGLSLGTEAFF	TGTGCCAGCAGTTTTGGACTCTCACTGGGCACTGAAGCTTTCTTT
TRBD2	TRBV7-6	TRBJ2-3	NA	CASSLGSSGASTDTQYF	TGTGCCAGCAGCTTAGGATCTAGCGGGGCTAGCACAGATACGCAGTATTTT
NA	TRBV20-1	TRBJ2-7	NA	CSATILYEQYF	TGCAGTGCTACTATACTCTACGAGCAGTACTTC
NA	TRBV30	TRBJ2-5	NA	CAWEKKETQYF	TGTGCCTGGGAAAAAAAAGAGACCCAGTACTTC
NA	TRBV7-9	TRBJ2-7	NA	CASSDRSPYEQYF	TGTGCCAGCAGCGACAGGAGTCCCTACGAGCAGTACTTC
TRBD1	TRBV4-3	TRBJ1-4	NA	CASSQGQRAEKLFF	TGCGCCAGCAGCCAGGGACAGCGGGCGGAAAAACTGTTTTTT
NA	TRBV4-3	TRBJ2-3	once	CASSRASRTDTQYF	TGCGCCAGCAGCCGAGCGTCGCGCACAGATACGCAGTATTTT
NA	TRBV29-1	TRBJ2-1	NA	CSLRSLGGYNEQFF	TGCAGCCTAAGGTCTTTGGGAGGTTACAATGAGCAGTTCTTC
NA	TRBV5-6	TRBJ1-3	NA	CASSLVGGNTIYF	TGTGCCAGCAGCTTGGTGGGCGGAAACACCATATATTTT
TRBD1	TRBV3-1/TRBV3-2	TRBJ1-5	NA	CASSHGGQGAYSNQPQHF	TGTGCCAGCAGCCATGGGGGACAGGGGGCTTATAGCAATCAGCCCCAGCATTTT
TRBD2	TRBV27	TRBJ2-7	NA	CASSLKLAGYEQYF	TGTGCCAGCAGTTTAAAGCTAGCGGGCTACGAGCAGTACTTC
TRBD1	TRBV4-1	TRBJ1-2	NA	CASSQPGGGYGYTF	TGCGCCAGCAGCCAGCCAGGGGGAGGCTATGGCTACACCTTC
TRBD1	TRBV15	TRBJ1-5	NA	CATSRGDSLIDNQPQHF	TGTGCCACCAGCAGAGGGGACAGTCTCATCGACAATCAGCCCCAGCATTTT
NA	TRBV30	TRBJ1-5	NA	CAWSRGFDSNQPQHF	TGTGCCTGGAGCCGAGGTTTTGACAGCAATCAGCCCCAGCATTTT
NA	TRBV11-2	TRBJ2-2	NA	CASSLLIVGGELFF	TGTGCCAGCAGCTTACTCATAGTTGGCGGGGAGCTGTTTTTT
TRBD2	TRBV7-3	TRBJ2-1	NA	CASSLGLAGENEQFF	TGTGCCAGCAGCTTGGGACTAGCGGGGGAAAATGAGCAGTTCTTC
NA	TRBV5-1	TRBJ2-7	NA	CASSGLKLGSYEQYF	TGCGCCAGCAGCGGGCTAAAGCTGGGGTCCTACGAGCAGTACTTC
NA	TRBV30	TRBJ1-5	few	CAWSGREGQPQHF	TGTGCCTGGAGTGGTAGGGAGGGTCAGCCCCAGCATTTT
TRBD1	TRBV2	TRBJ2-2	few	CASSVQGVNTGELFF	TGTGCCAGCAGTGTACAGGGGGTCAACACCGGGGAGCTGTTTTTT
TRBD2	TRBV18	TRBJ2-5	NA	CASSPASGRAQETQYF	TGTGCCAGCTCACCGGCTAGCGGGAGGGCCCAAGAGACCCAGTACTTC
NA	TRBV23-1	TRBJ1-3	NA	CASSQSIGGNSGNTIYF	TGCGCCAGCAGTCAATCGATAGGCGGGAACTCTGGAAACACCATATATTTT
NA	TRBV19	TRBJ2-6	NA	CASSRDSGANVLTF	TGTGCCAGTAGTAGGGACTCTGGGGCCAACGTCCTGACTTTC
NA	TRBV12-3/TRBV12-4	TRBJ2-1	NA	CAIRGGSNEQFF	TGTGCCATCCGAGGGGGGAGTAATGAGCAGTTCTTC
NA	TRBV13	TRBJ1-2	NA	CASSLGGGYNYGYTF	TGTGCCAGCAGCTTAGGAGGAGGTTATAACTATGGCTACACCTTC
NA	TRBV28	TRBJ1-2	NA	CASSSGSIDFGYTF	TGTGCCAGCAGTTCTGGTTCGATTGATTTTGGCTACACCTTC
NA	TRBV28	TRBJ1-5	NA	CASSHIAEASNQPQHF	TGTGCCAGCAGTCACATCGCGGAGGCAAGCAATCAGCCCCAGCATTTT
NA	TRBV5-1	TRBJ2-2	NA	CASSLARAANTGELFF	TGCGCCAGCAGCTTGGCCCGGGCCGCGAACACCGGGGAGCTGTTTTTT
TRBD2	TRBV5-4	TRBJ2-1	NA	CASSLEGLAGIDEQFF	TGTGCCAGCAGCTTGGAAGGACTAGCGGGAATCGATGAGCAGTTCTTC
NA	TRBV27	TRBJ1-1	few	CASSQAGRRTTNTEAFF	TGTGCCAGCAGCCAGGCGGGCAGACGGACCACGAACACTGAAGCTTTCTTT
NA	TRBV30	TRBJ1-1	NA	CAWSAFTGGNTEAFF	TGTGCCTGGAGCGCTTTTACGGGGGGTAACACTGAAGCTTTCTTT
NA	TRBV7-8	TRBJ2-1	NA	CASRGYNEQFF	TGTGCCAGCAGAGGTTACAATGAGCAGTTCTTC
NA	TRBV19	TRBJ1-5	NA	CASEGDLNQPQHF	TGTGCCAGTGAAGGGGATCTCAATCAGCCCCAGCATTTT
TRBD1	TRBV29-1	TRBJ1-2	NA	CSAPGTVGPMSYTF	TGCAGCGCGCCCGGGACAGTTGGTCCTATGAGCTACACCTTC
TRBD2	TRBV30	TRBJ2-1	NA	CAWRTSGREWNEQFF	TGTGCCTGGAGGACTAGCGGGAGGGAATGGAATGAGCAGTTCTTC
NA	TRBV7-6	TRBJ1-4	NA	CASSLVGGIGEKLFF	TGTGCCAGCAGCTTAGTAGGAGGGATTGGGGAAAAACTGTTTTTT
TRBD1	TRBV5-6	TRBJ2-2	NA	CASRGTGVETGELFF	TGTGCCAGCAGAGGGACAGGGGTAGAGACCGGGGAGCTGTTTTTT
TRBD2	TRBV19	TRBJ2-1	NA	CASSSGSAYNEQFF	TGTGCCAGTAGTAGCGGGAGTGCCTACAATGAGCAGTTCTTC
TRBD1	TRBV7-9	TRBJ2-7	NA	CASSARGWYEQYF	TGTGCCAGCAGCGCCAGGGGGTGGTACGAGCAGTACTTC
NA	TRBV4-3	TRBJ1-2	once	CASSQVIDYGYTF	TGCGCCAGCAGCCAAGTCATCGACTATGGCTACACCTTC
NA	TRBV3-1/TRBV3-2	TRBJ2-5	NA	CASSQGQAGPETQYF	TGTGCCAGCAGCCAAGGGCAAGCGGGCCCAGAGACCCAGTACTTC
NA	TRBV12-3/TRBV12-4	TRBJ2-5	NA	CASSLASETQYF	TGTGCCAGCAGTTTAGCATCAGAGACCCAGTACTTC
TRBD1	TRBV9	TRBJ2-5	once	CASSVALGQGQETQYF	TGTGCCAGCAGCGTAGCCCTGGGACAGGGCCAAGAGACCCAGTACTTC
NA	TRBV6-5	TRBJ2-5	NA	CASSLYRNVGETQYF	TGTGCCAGCAGTTTGTACAGGAATGTAGGGGAGACCCAGTACTTC
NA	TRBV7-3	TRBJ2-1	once	CASSYRDPNEQFF	TGTGCCAGCAGTTACAGGGACCCCAATGAGCAGTTCTTC
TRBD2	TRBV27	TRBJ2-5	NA	CASSFIGTRQETQYF	TGTGCCAGCAGTTTTATTGGGACTAGACAAGAGACCCAGTACTTC
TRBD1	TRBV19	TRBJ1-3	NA	CATGQGAGNTIYF	TGTGCCACGGGACAGGGGGCTGGAAACACCATATATTTT